The clone carrying this T cell receptor beta chain was detected many times. Amplification yielded TCR beta CDR3 regions, with RNA transcripts as the source. First-round RT-PCR with HTBI primers amplified the TCR CDR3 region. TCRdb fed the multiplex PCR reads into MiXCR, producing one record per CDR3 protein. Here the sample spans nearly 600,000 distinct CDR3 sequences, 14% being singletons. The sample originates from a study of T cells in Graves' hyperthyroidism and ophthalmopathy. Trimming pared 6 bases from V and 3 bases from J, leaving 17 bases between. The CDR3 runs 15 residues. CDR1 SGHTA and CDR2 FQGTGA come from the germline V gene.

Sequenced input: blood. The receptor was derived from a woman aged 18-30 years with Graves' ophthalmopathy. The rearrangement uses TRBV7-3 and TRBJ2-5; maybe TRBD1 (6 bases). CDR3 DNA: TGTGCCAGCAGTTTCAGGGGCCATGATAAAGAGACCCAGTACTTC. Residues: CASSFRGHDKETQYF.